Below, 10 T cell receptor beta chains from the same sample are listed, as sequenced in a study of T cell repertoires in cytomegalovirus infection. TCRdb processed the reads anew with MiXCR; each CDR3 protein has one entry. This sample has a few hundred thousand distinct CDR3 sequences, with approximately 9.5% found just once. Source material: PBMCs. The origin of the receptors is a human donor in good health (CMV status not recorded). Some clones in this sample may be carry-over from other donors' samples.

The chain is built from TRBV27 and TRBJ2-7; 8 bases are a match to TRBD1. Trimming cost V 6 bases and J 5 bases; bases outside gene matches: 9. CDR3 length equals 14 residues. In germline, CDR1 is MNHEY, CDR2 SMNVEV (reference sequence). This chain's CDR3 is CASRIGQGSDEQYF. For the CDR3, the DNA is TGTGCCAGCAGAATCGGACAGGGATCCGACGAGCAGTACTTC.

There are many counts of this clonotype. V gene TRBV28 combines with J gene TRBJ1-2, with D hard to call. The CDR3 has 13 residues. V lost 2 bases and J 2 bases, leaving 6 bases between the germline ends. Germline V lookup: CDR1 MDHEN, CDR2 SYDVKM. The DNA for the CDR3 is TGTGCCAGCAGTTTACCAAACAACTATGGCTACACCTTC. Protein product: CASSLPNNYGYTF.

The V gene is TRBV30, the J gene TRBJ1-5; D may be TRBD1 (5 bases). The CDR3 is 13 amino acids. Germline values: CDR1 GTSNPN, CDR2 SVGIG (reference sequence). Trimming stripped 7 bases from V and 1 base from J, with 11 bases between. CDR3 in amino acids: CAYQGASNQPQHF. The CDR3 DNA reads TGTGCCTACCAAGGGGCGAGCAATCAGCCCCAGCATTTT.

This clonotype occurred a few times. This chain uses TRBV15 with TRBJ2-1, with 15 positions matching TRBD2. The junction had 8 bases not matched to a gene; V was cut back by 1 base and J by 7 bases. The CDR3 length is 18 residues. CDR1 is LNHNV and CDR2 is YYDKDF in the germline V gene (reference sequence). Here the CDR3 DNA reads TGTGCCACCAGCAGAGGGACTAGCGGGGGGGCCGACAAGAATGAGCAGTTCTTC. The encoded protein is CATSRGTSGGADKNEQFF.

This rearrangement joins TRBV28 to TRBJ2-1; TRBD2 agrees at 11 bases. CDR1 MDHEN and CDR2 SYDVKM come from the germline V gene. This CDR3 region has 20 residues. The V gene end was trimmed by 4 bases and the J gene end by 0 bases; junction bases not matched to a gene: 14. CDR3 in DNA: TGTGCCAGCAGTTCCCTCTCCGGGACTAGCGGCTATAGCTCCTACAATGAGCAGTTCTTC. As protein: CASSSLSGTSGYSSYNEQFF. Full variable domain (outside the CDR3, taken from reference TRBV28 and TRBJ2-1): DVKVTQSSRYLVKRTGEKVFLECVQDMDHENMFWYRQDPGLGLRLIYFSYDVKMKEKGDIPEGYSVSREKKERFSLILESASTNQTSMYLCASSSLSGTSGYSSYNEQFFGPGTRLTVL.

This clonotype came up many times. The CDR3: CASSSSGGNEQYF. Here the CDR3 DNA reads TGTGCCAGCAGCTCTTCGGGGGGGAACGAGCAGTACTTC. The chain uses TRBV7-2 and TRBJ2-7; 8 bases are a match to TRBD2. In germline, CDR1 is SGHTA, CDR2 FQGNSA. CDR3 length equals 13 residues. V dropped 4 bases and J dropped 5; count of bases not matched to a gene: 4.

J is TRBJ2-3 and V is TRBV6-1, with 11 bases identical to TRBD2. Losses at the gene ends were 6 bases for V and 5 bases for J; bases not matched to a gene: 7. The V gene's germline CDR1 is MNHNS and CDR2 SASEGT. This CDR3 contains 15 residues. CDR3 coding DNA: TGTGCCAGCAGCCTTAGCGGGAGGGCCGGAGATACGCAGTATTTT. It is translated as CASSLSGRAGDTQYF.

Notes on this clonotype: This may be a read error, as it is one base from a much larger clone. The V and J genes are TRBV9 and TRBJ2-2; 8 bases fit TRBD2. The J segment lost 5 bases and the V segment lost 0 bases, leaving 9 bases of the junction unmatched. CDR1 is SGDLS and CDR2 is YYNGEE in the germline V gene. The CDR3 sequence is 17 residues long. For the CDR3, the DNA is TGTGCCAGCAGCGTAGCTCGGGAGGGCCTTCGAACCGGGGAGCTGTTTTTT. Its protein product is CASSVAREGLRTGELFF.

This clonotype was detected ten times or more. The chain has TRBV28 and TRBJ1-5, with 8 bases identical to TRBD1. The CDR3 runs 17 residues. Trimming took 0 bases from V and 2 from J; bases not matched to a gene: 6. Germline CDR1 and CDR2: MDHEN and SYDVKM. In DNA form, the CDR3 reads TGTGCCAGCAGTTTATGGTCCGGACAGGGTGGCAATCAGCCCCAGCATTTT. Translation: CASSLWSGQGGNQPQHF. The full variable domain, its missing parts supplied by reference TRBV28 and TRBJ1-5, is DVKVTQSSRYLVKRTGEKVFLECVQDMDHENMFWYRQDPGLGLRLIYFSYDVKMKEKGDIPEGYSVSREKKERFSLILESASTNQTSMYLCASSLWSGQGGNQPQHFGDGTRLSIL.

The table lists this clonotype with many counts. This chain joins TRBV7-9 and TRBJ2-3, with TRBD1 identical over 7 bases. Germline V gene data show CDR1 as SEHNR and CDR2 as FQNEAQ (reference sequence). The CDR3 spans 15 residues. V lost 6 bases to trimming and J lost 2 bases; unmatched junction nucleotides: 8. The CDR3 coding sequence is TGTGCCAGCAGTATCCGGACAGGAGCCACAGATACGCAGTATTTT. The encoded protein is CASSIRTGATDTQYF.